This T cell receptor (beta chain) appears in the sequencing data of a study of shared clonotypes between healthy human individuals. Across the whole study: The donors, a couple of women and a few men, were aged 18 to 49. Study-wide points: Expectations were that clonotype sharing among donors would be affected by sequencing depth. Large sequencing depth failed to make sorted-subset sequencing complete, rarefaction showed.

Sequencing used immunoSEQ multiplex PCR; TCRdb keeps in-frame clones, though not all of them. Counted here are over 850,000 clones, roughly 74% occurring once; the ten biggest clones make up 0.5% to 0.65%. For this clone: Its specificity is unknown.

This CDR3 is 15 amino acids long. Germline values: CDR1 SGHNT, CDR2 YYREEE (reference sequence). The V and J ends lost 4 bases and 0 bases respectively, with 14 bases between them. This TCR was sampled from a man aged 18 to 30 in good health. Some clones in this sample may be carry-over from other donors' samples. The chain links TRBV5-4 to TRBJ2-7, with D perhaps assigned TRBD1 or TRBD2 (5 bases each). The sample consisted of memory CD4+ T cells from PBMCs. Noted subset: CD45RA-negative fraction. The CDR3 protein is CASSPSGSSSYEQYF. The CDR3 DNA reads TGTGCCAGCAGCCCATCAGGGAGCAGCTCCTACGAGCAGTACTTC. Combining the CDR3 with reference TRBV5-4 and TRBJ2-7 gives the whole variable domain ETGVTQSPTHLIKTRGQQVTLRCSSQSGHNTVSWYQQALGQGPQFIFQYYREEENGRGNFPPRFSGLQFPNYSSELNVNALELDDSALYLCASSPSGSSSYEQYFGPGTRLTVT.